The rows below give T cell receptor beta chains drawn from one sample of a study of cytotoxic CD8 clonotypes in ibrutinib-treated CLL. Sequencing was performed with immunoSEQ multiplex PCR; in TCRdb, only in-frame clones are kept and a portion is missing. The profile shows 20,000 to 25,000 clones, around 80% of them singletons. The sequencing used PBMCs, collected before ibrutinib treatment. The receptors shown here come from a human donor with chronic lymphocytic leukemia. CDR3s include the opening cysteine and the closing phenylalanine or tryptophan. Each record gives: J gene, V gene, clone size, D gene, CDR3 length, CDR3 protein, CDR3 DNA. D genes are given only for firm matches. The size field is filled for only some rows; it gives once, few, many or a size class.

TRBJ1-2 | TRBV6-5 | NA | TRBD1 | 14 | CASSYLDRGYGYTF | TGTGCCAGCAGTTACCTCGACAGGGGCTATGGCTACACCTTC
TRBJ2-7 | TRBV6-4 | NA | NA | 14 | CASSPGTNPGEQYF | TGTGCCAGCAGTCCCGGGACGAATCCGGGTGAGCAGTACTTC
TRBJ1-3 | TRBV6-4 | NA | NA | 17 | CASSGPQGLEAGNTIYF | TGTGCCAGCAGTGGCCCACAGGGACTAGAGGCTGGAAACACCATATATTTT
TRBJ1-5 | TRBV30 | NA | NA | 13 | CAWNPGPNQPQHF | TGTGCCTGGAATCCTGGCCCAAATCAGCCCCAGCATTTT
TRBJ1-1 | TRBV4-3 | NA | TRBD1 | 15 | CASSQDTGGATEAFF | TGCGCCAGCAGCCAAGATACAGGGGGTGCCACTGAAGCTTTCTTT
TRBJ1-1 | TRBV30 | NA | NA | 13 | CAWTSPRVSEAFF | TGTGCCTGGACAAGCCCCAGGGTTTCTGAAGCTTTCTTT
TRBJ1-1 | TRBV6-1 | NA | TRBD1 | 17 | CASSEYGTGRGNTEAFF | TGTGCCAGCAGTGAATATGGGACAGGGAGGGGGAACACTGAAGCTTTCTTT
TRBJ1-1 | TRBV7-9 | NA | NA | 12 | CASSSPYTEAFF | TGTGCCAGCAGCTCCCCCTACACTGAAGCTTTCTTT
TRBJ2-5 | TRBV5-1 | NA | NA | 13 | CASSPQIQETQYF | TGCGCCAGCAGCCCACAGATTCAAGAGACCCAGTACTTC
TRBJ2-1 | TRBV20-1 | NA | NA | 11 | CSGVGQNEQFF | TGCAGTGGAGTAGGGCAAAATGAGCAGTTCTTC
TRBJ2-2 | TRBV28 | NA | NA | 13 | CAGKTGYTGELFF | TGTGCCGGGAAGACGGGATACACCGGGGAGCTGTTTTTT
TRBJ1-2 | TRBV7-8 | few | TRBD1 | 18 | CASSDPLTGEDSNYGYTF | TGTGCCAGCAGCGACCCATTGACAGGGGAGGATTCTAACTATGGCTACACCTTC
TRBJ2-5 | TRBV7-8 | NA | TRBD2 | 15 | CASSFSGRAKETQYF | TGTGCCAGCAGCTTTAGCGGGAGGGCCAAAGAGACCCAGTACTTC
TRBJ2-7 | TRBV6-5 | NA | NA | 13 | CASSYFSGAEQYF | TGTGCCAGCAGTTACTTTTCGGGGGCCGAGCAGTACTTC
TRBJ1-4 | TRBV7-2 | NA | TRBD1 | 15 | CASSRGTGLYEKLFF | TGTGCCAGCAGCCGCGGGACAGGGTTATATGAAAAACTGTTTTTT
TRBJ2-1 | TRBV5-5 | NA | NA | 14 | CASSLGGDYNEQFF | TGTGCCAGCAGCTTGGGGGGAGACTACAATGAGCAGTTCTTC
TRBJ1-2 | TRBV6-5 | NA | NA | 15 | CASSFLGPPSYGYTF | TGTGCCAGCAGTTTTCTAGGACCGCCCTCTTATGGCTACACCTTC
TRBJ1-1 | TRBV29-1 | NA | NA | 11 | CSVEDHTEAFF | TGCAGCGTTGAAGACCACACTGAAGCTTTCTTT
TRBJ1-3 | TRBV7-8 | NA | TRBD1 | 13 | CASSLGQGVTIYF | TGTGCCAGCAGCTTGGGACAGGGAGTCACCATATATTTT
TRBJ2-7 | TRBV7-9 | NA | TRBD1 | 19 | CASSLEFGTGAFLPYEQYF | TGTGCCAGCAGCTTAGAGTTCGGGACAGGGGCCTTCCTTCCCTACGAGCAGTACTTC
TRBJ2-7 | TRBV5-5 | NA | NA | 17 | CASSPGAGTRTAYEQYF | TGTGCCAGCAGCCCAGGAGCGGGCACAAGGACGGCCTACGAGCAGTACTTC
TRBJ1-5 | TRBV29-1 | once | TRBD1 | 14 | CSVLTGGRQQPQHF | TGCAGCGTTCTAACAGGGGGCCGGCAACAGCCCCAGCATTTT
TRBJ1-5 | TRBV28 | NA | NA | 11 | CASSHNQPQHF | TGTGCCAGCAGCCATAATCAGCCCCAGCATTTT
TRBJ1-5 | TRBV27 | few | TRBD1 | 16 | CASRTGTGSSNQPQHF | TGTGCCAGCAGGACCGGGACAGGGAGCAGCAATCAGCCCCAGCATTTT
TRBJ1-2 | TRBV5-1 | few | NA | 13 | CASSLSADYGYTF | TGCGCCAGCAGCTTGTCGGCGGACTATGGCTACACCTTC
TRBJ1-1 | TRBV2 | NA | NA | 13 | CASSERGATEAFF | TGTGCCAGCAGTGAAAGGGGGGCCACTGAAGCTTTCTTT
TRBJ2-1 | TRBV30 | NA | NA | 10 | CAFSYNEQFF | TGTGCTTTTTCCTACAATGAGCAGTTCTTC
TRBJ2-7 | TRBV18 | NA | TRBD2 | 13 | CASSRGLAGEQYF | TGTGCCAGCTCAAGAGGACTAGCTGGCGAGCAGTACTTC
TRBJ1-2 | TRBV6-5 | NA | TRBD1 | 14 | CASTRTGSSYGYTF | TGTGCCAGCACCCGGACAGGGTCGAGCTATGGCTACACCTTC
TRBJ2-2 | TRBV9 | NA | NA | 15 | CASSVGLARTGELFF | TGTGCCAGCAGCGTAGGCCTAGCCCGAACCGGGGAGCTGTTTTTT
TRBJ2-5 | TRBV9 | NA | TRBD1 | 15 | CASSVGWQGAETQYF | TGTGCCAGCAGCGTAGGATGGCAGGGGGCAGAGACCCAGTACTTC
TRBJ1-1 | TRBV7-8 | NA | NA | 13 | CASSREEGTEAFF | TGTGCCAGCAGTCGCGAGGAGGGCACTGAAGCTTTCTTT
TRBJ2-1 | TRBV6-5 | NA | TRBD1 | 11 | CASSYDRGWFF | TGTGCCAGCAGTTACGACAGGGGTTGGTTCTTC
TRBJ1-4 | TRBV7-2 | NA | NA | 14 | CASSLGTGTEKLFF | TGTGCCAGCAGCTTAGGTACAGGCACCGAAAAACTGTTTTTT
TRBJ2-7 | TRBV6-5 | few | NA | 12 | CASISLNYEQYF | TGTGCCAGCATCTCACTGAACTACGAGCAGTACTTC
TRBJ2-1 | TRBV27 | NA | NA | 16 | CASSRAASVFIDEQFF | TGTGCCAGCAGTAGAGCAGCTAGCGTTTTTATTGATGAGCAGTTCTTC
TRBJ1-1 | TRBV18 | NA | TRBD1 | 14 | CASSPQGADTEAFF | TGTGCCAGCTCACCACAGGGGGCGGACACTGAAGCTTTCTTT
TRBJ2-2 | TRBV9 | NA | NA | 13 | CASSPSSTGELFF | TGTGCCAGCAGCCCTTCGAGTACCGGGGAGCTGTTTTTT
TRBJ2-1 | TRBV7-2 | NA | NA | 14 | CASSPPFGYNEQFF | TGTGCCAGCAGCCCCCCCTTCGGCTACAATGAGCAGTTCTTC
TRBJ1-2 | TRBV5-1 | NA | TRBD1 | 15 | CASSYSGGGGNGYTF | TGCGCCAGCAGCTACAGCGGCGGAGGGGGCAATGGCTACACCTTC
TRBJ2-7 | TRBV19 | few | NA | 13 | CASSPVDGYEQYF | TGTGCCAGTAGTCCTGTTGACGGCTACGAGCAGTACTTC
TRBJ2-1 | TRBV7-2 | few | NA | 19 | CASSLVFWVGEGSYNEQFF | TGTGCCAGCAGCTTAGTCTTCTGGGTAGGGGAAGGGTCCTACAATGAGCAGTTCTTC
TRBJ1-1 | TRBV6-4 | once | NA | 13 | CASSDLPGTEAFF | TGTGCCAGCAGTGACTTACCGGGCACTGAAGCTTTCTTT
TRBJ1-2 | TRBV28 | NA | TRBD1 | 14 | CASKAGGLNYGYTF | TGTGCCAGCAAGGCAGGGGGCCTTAACTATGGCTACACCTTC
TRBJ2-5 | TRBV6-5 | NA | TRBD2 | 15 | CASTLGLAGGGPQYF | TGTGCCAGCACCCTGGGACTAGCGGGAGGGGGGCCCCAGTACTTC
TRBJ2-3 | TRBV5-8 | NA | NA | 15 | CASSQLGGVTDTQYF | TGTGCCAGCAGCCAATTGGGCGGGGTCACAGATACGCAGTATTTT
TRBJ1-3 | TRBV5-6 | NA | NA | 18 | CASSLSPGQALSGNTIYF | TGTGCCAGCAGCTTGAGCCCGGGACAAGCGCTGTCTGGAAACACCATATATTTT
TRBJ1-2 | TRBV5-1 | NA | NA | 13 | CASSLAAGLDYTF | TGCGCCAGCAGCTTGGCCGCGGGGTTAGACTACACCTTC
TRBJ1-3 | TRBV10-2 | NA | TRBD1 | 14 | CASGDREGGNTIYF | TGCGCCAGCGGGGACAGGGAAGGTGGAAACACCATATATTTT
TRBJ1-1 | TRBV6-6 | NA | TRBD1 | 14 | CASRPDREGTEAFF | TGTGCCAGCAGACCCGACAGGGAGGGCACTGAAGCTTTCTTT
TRBJ2-2 | TRBV7-7 | NA | TRBD1 | 16 | CASSSGTGSGTGELFF | TGTGCTAGCAGCTCAGGGACAGGGTCGGGCACCGGGGAGCTGTTTTTT
TRBJ2-7 | TRBV28 | NA | TRBD1 | 15 | CASTTPGQGFHEQYF | TGTGCCAGCACCACTCCGGGACAGGGGTTTCACGAGCAGTACTTC
TRBJ1-3 | TRBV9 | NA | NA | 15 | CASSVNTQRGNTIYF | TGTGCCAGCAGCGTGAACACCCAGCGGGGAAACACCATATATTTT
TRBJ2-3 | TRBV5-1 | NA | TRBD2 | 16 | CASSLPSGGVTDTQYF | TGCGCCAGCAGCTTGCCTAGCGGGGGGGTGACAGATACGCAGTATTTT
TRBJ1-2 | TRBV5-8 | few | NA | 13 | CASSDRFNYGYTF | TGTGCCAGCAGCGACAGGTTCAACTATGGCTACACCTTC
TRBJ2-2 | TRBV7-9 | NA | TRBD2 | 18 | CASSETNLAGGGTGELFF | TGTGCCAGCAGCGAAACCAACTTAGCGGGAGGGGGCACCGGGGAGCTGTTTTTT
TRBJ2-5 | TRBV6-1 | NA | NA | 15 | CASSERRLRQETQYF | TGTGCCAGCAGTGAACGACGACTACGACAAGAGACCCAGTACTTC
TRBJ1-1 | TRBV5-4 | NA | NA | 14 | CASSPLGVNTEAFF | TGTGCCAGCAGTCCTTTAGGGGTGAATACTGAAGCTTTCTTT
TRBJ1-6 | TRBV5-1 | NA | NA | 16 | CASSLGGTTYNSPLHF | TGCGCCAGCAGCTTGGGTGGGACTACCTATAATTCACCCCTCCACTTT